The T cell receptor (beta chain) under discussion was sequenced for a study of blood T cell repertoires in COVID-19. Study-level information: The United States, Italy and Spain were the sources of the acute and convalescent COVID-19 samples. From T cells, B-cell-depleted T cells, or PBMCs came the material, which was cDNA or gDNA.

Germline lookup yields CDR1 SGDLS and CDR2 YYNGEE. This CDR3 spans 15 amino acids. Trimming left V 0 bases short and J 3 bases short, with 9 bases between. In the authors' methods: For nucleated cells, counts were estimated from reference gene primer amplification. Profiled with immunoSEQ multiplex PCR; TCRdb holds only in-frame clones, not every one. The V and J calls and clone size come from that table; D and trimming were worked out from the DNA. Altogether under 45,000 clones are present, under 80% being singletons, with the ten largest covering roughly a quarter. The receptor was derived from an elderly man with acute or convalescent COVID-19. The chain couples TRBV9 to TRBJ2-2; D is undetermined. Specimen: peripheral blood. The CDR3 DNA follows: TGTGCCAGCAGCGTAGGGCGGTCGCACACCGGGGAGCTGTTTTTT. This codes for CASSVGRSHTGELFF.